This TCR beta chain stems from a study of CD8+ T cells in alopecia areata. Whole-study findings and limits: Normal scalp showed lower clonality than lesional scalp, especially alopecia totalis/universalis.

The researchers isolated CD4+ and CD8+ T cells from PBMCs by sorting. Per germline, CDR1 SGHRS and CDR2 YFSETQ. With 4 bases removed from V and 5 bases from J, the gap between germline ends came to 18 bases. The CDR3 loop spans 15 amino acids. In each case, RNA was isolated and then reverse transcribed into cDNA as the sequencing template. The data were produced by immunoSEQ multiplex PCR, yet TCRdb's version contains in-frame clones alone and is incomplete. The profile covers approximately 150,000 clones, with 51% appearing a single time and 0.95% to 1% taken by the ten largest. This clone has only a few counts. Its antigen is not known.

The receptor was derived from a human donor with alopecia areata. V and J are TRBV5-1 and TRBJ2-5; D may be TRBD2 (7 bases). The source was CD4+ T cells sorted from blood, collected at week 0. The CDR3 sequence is CASSHADGGLETQYF. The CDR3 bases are TGCGCCAGCAGCCACGCTGACGGGGGGCTTGAGACCCAGTACTTC.